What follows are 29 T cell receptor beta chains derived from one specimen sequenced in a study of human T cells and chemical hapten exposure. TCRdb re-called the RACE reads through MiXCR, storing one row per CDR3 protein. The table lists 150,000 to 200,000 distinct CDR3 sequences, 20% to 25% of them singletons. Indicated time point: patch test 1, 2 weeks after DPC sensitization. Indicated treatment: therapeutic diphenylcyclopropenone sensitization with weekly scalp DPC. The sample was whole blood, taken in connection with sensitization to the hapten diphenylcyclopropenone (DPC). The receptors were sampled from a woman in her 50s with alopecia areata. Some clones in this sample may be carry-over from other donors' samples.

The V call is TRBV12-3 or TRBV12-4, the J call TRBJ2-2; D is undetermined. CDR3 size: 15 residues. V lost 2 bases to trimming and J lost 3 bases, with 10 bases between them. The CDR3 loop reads CASSLRQAYTGELFF. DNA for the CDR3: TGTGCCAGCAGTTTAAGGCAGGCGTACACCGGGGAGCTGTTTTTT.

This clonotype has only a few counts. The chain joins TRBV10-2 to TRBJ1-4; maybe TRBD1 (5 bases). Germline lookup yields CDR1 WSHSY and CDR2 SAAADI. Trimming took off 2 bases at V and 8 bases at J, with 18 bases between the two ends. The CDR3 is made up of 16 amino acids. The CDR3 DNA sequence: TGCGCCAGCAGTGAGAATTCAGGGCAGGGAGACGAAAAACTGTTTTTT. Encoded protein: CASSENSGQGDEKLFF.

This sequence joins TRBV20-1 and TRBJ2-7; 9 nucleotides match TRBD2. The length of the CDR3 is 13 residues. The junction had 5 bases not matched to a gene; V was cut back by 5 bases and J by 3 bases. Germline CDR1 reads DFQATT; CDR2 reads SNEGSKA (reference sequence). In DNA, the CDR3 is TGCAGTGCTCTGCGGACTAGCGACTACGAGCAGTACTTC. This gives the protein CSALRTSDYEQYF.

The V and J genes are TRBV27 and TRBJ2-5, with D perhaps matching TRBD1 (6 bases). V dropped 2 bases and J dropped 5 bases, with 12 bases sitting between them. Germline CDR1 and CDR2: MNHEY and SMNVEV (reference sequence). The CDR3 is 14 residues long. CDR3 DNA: TGTGCCAGCAGTTTAACAGGGTCGTTGGAGACCCAGTACTTC. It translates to CASSLTGSLETQYF.

As DNA, the CDR3 is TGTGCCAGCAGCCGACAGGGGGCGGGGGTCTACAATGAGCAGTTCTTC. It translates to CASSRQGAGVYNEQFF. The chain combines TRBV6-5 with TRBJ2-1; the match to TRBD1 covers 10 bases. V lost 6 bases to trimming and J lost 3 bases; unmatched junction nucleotides: 8. The CDR3 runs to 16 residues. The V gene's germline CDR1 is MNHEY and CDR2 SVGAGI.

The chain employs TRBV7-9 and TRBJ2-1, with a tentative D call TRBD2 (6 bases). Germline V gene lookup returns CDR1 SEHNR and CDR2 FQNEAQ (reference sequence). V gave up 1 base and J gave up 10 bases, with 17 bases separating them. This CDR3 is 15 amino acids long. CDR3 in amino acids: CASSLVVGGVQEQFF. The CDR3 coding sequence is TGTGCCAGCAGCTTAGTTGTGGGAGGAGTTCAGGAGCAGTTCTTC.

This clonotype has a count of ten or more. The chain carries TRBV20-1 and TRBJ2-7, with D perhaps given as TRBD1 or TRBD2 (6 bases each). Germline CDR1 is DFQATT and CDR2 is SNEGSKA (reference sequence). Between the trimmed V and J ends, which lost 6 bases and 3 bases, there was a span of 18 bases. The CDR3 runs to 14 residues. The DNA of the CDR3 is TGCAGTGCGAGGAGTCTCAGGGGAGGCTACGAGCAGTACTTC. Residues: CSARSLRGGYEQYF.

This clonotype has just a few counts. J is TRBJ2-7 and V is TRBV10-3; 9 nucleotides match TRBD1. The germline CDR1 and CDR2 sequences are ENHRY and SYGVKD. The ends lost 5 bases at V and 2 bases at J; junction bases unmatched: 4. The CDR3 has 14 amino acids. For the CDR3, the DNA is TGTGCCATCAGTCAAGGGACAGGGCCCTACGAGCAGTACTTC. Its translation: CAISQGTGPYEQYF.

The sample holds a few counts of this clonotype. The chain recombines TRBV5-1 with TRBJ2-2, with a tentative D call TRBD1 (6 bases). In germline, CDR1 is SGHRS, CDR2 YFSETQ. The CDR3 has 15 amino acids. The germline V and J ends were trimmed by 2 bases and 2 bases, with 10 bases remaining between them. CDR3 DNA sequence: TGCGCCAGCAGCTTTGGGACACTAAACACCGGGGAGCTGTTTTTT. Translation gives CASSFGTLNTGELFF.

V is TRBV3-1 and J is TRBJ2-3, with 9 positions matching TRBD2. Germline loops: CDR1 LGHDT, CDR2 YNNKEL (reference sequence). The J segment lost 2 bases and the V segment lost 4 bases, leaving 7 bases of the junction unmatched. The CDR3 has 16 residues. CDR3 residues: CASSPFSGSVTDTQYF. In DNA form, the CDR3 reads TGTGCCAGCAGCCCTTTTAGCGGGAGCGTCACAGATACGCAGTATTTT.

The CDR3 DNA sequence: TGTGCCAGCAGCCAAGGGCGGGAAACAGATACGCAGTATTTT. It encodes CASSQGRETDTQYF. The rearrangement joins TRBV3-1 to TRBJ2-3; tentative D call: TRBD2 (6 bases). The germline V gene encodes CDR1 LGHDT and CDR2 YNNKEL (reference sequence). The CDR3 sequence is 14 residues long. V gave up 1 base and J gave up 3 bases, with 8 bases separating them.

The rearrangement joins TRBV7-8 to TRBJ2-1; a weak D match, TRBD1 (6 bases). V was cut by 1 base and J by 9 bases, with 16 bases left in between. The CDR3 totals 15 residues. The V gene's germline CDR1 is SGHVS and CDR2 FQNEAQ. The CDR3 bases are TGTGCCAGCAGCTTAGTAGTTCAGGGGTTGGTTGAGCAGTTCTTC. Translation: CASSLVVQGLVEQFF.

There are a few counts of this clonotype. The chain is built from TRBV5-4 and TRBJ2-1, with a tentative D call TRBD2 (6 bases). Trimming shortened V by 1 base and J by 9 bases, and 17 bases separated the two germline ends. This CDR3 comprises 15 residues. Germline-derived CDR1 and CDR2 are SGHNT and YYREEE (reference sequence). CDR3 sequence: CASSLPGLRVGEQFF. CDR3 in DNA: TGTGCCAGCAGCTTGCCGGGACTGAGAGTCGGTGAGCAGTTCTTC.

The chain's CDR3 is CASSPSGEQETQYF. The CDR3 DNA reads as TGTGCCAGCAGCCCCTCCGGAGAACAAGAGACCCAGTACTTC. V gene TRBV7-3 combines with J gene TRBJ2-5; D not resolved. Germline lookup yields CDR1 SGHTA and CDR2 FQGTGA. Deletions cut 5 bases from V and 2 bases from J, with 12 bases between. The CDR3 loop spans 14 amino acids.

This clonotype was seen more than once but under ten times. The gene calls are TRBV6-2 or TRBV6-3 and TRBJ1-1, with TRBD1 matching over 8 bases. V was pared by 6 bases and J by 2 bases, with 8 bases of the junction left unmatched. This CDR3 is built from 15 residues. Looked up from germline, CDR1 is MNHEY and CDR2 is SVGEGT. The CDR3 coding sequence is TGTGCCAGCAGACCCGGGACAGGCGTTAACACTGAAGCTTTCTTT. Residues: CASRPGTGVNTEAFF.

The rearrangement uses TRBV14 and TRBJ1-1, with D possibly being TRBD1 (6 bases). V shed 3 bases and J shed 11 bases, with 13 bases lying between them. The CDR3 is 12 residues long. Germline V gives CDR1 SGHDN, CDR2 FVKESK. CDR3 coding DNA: TGTGCCAGCAGCCAGCAGGGGTGGAATGCTTTCTTT. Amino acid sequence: CASSQQGWNAFF. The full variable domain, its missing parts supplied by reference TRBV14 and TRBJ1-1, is EAGVTQFPSHSVIEKGQTVTLRCDPISGHDNLYWYRRVMGKEIKFLLHFVKESKQDESGMPNNRFLAERTGGTYSTLKVQPAELEDSGVYFCASSQQGWNAFFGQGTRLTVV.

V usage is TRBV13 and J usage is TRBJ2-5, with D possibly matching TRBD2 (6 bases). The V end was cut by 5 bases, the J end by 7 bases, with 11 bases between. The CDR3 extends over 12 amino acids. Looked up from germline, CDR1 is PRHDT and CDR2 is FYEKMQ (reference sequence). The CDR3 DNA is TGTGCCAGCAGCCCGGTGCGGGGGACCCAGTACTTC. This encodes CASSPVRGTQYF. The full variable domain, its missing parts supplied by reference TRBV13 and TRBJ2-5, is AAGVIQSPRHLIKEKRETATLKCYPIPRHDTVYWYQQGPGQDPQFLISFYEKMQSDKGSIPDRFSAQQFSDYHSELNMSSLELGDSALYFCASSPVRGTQYFGPGTRLLVL.

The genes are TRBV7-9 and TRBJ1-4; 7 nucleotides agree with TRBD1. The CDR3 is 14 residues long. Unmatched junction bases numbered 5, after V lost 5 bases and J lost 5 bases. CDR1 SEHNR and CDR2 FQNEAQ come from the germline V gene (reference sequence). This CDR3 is CASSDEQGNEKLFF. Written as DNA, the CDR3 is TGTGCCAGCAGCGACGAACAGGGGAATGAAAAACTGTTTTTT.

The CDR3 protein is CASRRGLEGAGELFF. The CDR3 nucleotides are TGTGCCAGCCGGAGGGGGCTAGAAGGAGCCGGGGAGCTGTTTTTT. The chain uses TRBV5-5 and TRBJ2-2; TRBD1 might be the D (7 bases). V was shortened by 7 bases and J by 6 bases, with 19 bases between the two germline ends. The CDR3 contains 15 residues. From germline, CDR1 is SGHKS and CDR2 YYEKEE (reference sequence).

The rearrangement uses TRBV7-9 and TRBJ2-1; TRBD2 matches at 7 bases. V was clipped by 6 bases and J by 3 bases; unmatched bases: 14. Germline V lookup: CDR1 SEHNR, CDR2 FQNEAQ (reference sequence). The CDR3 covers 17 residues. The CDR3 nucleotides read TGTGCCAGCAGAGGCGGGAGCTTGGGTTTGGGCTACAATGAGCAGTTCTTC. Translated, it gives CASRGGSLGLGYNEQFF.

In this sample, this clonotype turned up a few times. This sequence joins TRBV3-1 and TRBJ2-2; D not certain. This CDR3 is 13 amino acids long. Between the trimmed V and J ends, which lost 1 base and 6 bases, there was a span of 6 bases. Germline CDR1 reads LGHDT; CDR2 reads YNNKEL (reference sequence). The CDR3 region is CASSQVSPGELFF. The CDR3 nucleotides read TGTGCCAGCAGCCAAGTTAGCCCCGGGGAGCTGTTTTTT. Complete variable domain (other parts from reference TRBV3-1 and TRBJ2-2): DTAVSQTPKYLVTQMGNDKSIKCEQNLGHDTMYWYKQDSKKFLKIMFSYNNKELIINETVPNRFSPKSPDKAHLNLHINSLELGDSAVYFCASSQVSPGELFFGEGSRLTVL.

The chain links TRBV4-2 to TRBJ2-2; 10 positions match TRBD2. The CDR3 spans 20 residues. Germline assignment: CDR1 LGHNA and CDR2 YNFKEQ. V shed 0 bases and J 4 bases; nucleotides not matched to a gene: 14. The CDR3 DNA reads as TGTGCCAGCAGCCAAGAGACCGTGGGTAGCGGGAGGACGTCCACCGGGGAGCTGTTTTTT. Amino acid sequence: CASSQETVGSGRTSTGELFF.

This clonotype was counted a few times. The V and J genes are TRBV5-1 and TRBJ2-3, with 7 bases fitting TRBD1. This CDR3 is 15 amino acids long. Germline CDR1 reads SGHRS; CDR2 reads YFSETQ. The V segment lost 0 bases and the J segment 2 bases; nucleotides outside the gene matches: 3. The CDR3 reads CASSLGQGYTDTQYF. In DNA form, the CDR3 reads TGCGCCAGCAGCTTGGGACAGGGCTACACAGATACGCAGTATTTT.

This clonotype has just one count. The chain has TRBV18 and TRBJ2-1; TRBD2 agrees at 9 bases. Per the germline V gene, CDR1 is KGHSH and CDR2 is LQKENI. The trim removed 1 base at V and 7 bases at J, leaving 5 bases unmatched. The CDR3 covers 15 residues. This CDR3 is CASSPLAGAVNEQFF. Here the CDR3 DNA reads TGTGCCAGCTCACCACTAGCGGGAGCGGTTAATGAGCAGTTCTTC.

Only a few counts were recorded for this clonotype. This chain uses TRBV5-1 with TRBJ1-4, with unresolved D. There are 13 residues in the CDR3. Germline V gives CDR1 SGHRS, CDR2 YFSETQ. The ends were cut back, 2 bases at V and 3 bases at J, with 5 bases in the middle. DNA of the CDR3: TGCGCCAGCAGCTTTGTTTCTAATGAAAAACTGTTTTTT. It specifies CASSFVSNEKLFF.

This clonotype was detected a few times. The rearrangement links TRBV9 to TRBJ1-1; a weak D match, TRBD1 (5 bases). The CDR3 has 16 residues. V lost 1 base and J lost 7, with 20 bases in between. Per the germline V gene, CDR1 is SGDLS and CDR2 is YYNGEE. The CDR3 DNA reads TGTGCCAGCAGCGTAAGTGCCGGGACTGGGAGCTTTGAAGCTTTCTTT. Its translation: CASSVSAGTGSFEAFF.

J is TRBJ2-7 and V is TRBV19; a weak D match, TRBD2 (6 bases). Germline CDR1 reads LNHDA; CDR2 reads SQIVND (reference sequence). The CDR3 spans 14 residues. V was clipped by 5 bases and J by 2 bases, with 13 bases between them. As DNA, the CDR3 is TGTGCCAGTAGTCCCCGGACTATGCCCTACGAGCAGTACTTC. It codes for CASSPRTMPYEQYF.

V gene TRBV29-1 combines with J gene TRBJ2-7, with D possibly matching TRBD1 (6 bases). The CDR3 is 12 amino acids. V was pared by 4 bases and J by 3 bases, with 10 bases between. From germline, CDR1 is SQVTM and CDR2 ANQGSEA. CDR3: CSVVRGSYEQYF. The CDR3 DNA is TGCAGCGTTGTCAGGGGAAGCTACGAGCAGTACTTC.

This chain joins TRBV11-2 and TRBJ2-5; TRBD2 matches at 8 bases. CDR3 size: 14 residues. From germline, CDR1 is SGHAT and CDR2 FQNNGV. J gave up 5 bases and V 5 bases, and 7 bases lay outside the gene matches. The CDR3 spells CASSRGGLAETQYF. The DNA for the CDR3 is TGTGCCAGCAGCCGGGGGGGGCTAGCGGAGACCCAGTACTTC.